These T cell receptor beta chains were read from a single sample in a study of T cell responses to AZD1222 COVID-19 vaccine. Produced via immunoSEQ multiplex PCR; TCRdb's table is partial and in-frame only. This table holds around 140,000 clones, 80% to 95% found once. The sample in question was peripheral blood, obtained 28 days after the second AZD1222 dose. The receptors here all came from an adult who received the AZD1222 COVID-19 vaccine. The CDR3 runs from the conserved cysteine through the conserved F or W. The D gene is left open where the match is weak. Clone sizes are given selectively: once, few, many, or a class where the clone is expanded.

V gene	J gene	D gene	clone size	CDR3 DNA	CDR3 protein
TRBV7-2	TRBJ1-6	NA	NA	TGTGCCAGCAGCTGGGGCGGGAGGGGGGCCAATTCACCCCTCCACTTT	CASSWGGRGANSPLHF
TRBV9	TRBJ2-3	NA	NA	TGTGCCAGCACCTCGGCCAGCGGTAGAGATACGCAGTATTTT	CASTSASGRDTQYF
TRBV5-1	TRBJ2-7	NA	many	TGCGCCAGCAGCTTGGACTACGAGCAGTACTTC	CASSLDYEQYF
TRBV19	TRBJ2-2	NA	NA	TGTGCCAGTAGTATAGAGTTCGGCGGGGAGCTGTTTTTT	CASSIEFGGELFF
TRBV7-2	TRBJ1-5	NA	NA	TGTGCCAGCAGCCCTGAAAGCGGTAGCAATCAGCCCCAGCATTTT	CASSPESGSNQPQHF
TRBV6-2/TRBV6-3	TRBJ2-5	NA	NA	TGTGCCAGCAGTTTCCCTCGAGAGGGGAGATTGGAGACCCAGTACTTC	CASSFPREGRLETQYF
TRBV5-1	TRBJ1-2	TRBD1	NA	TGCGCCAGCAGCTCTGGGGGCCGGGACAGGGGGTTCTATGGCTACACCTTC	CASSSGGRDRGFYGYTF
TRBV7-9	TRBJ1-2	TRBD1	NA	TGTGCCAGCAGCGGAACAGGGGATGGTGGCTACACCTTC	CASSGTGDGGYTF
TRBV5-4	TRBJ2-3	NA	NA	TGTGCCAGCAGAGGACAACCTATGGGGACAGATACGCAGTATTTT	CASRGQPMGTDTQYF
TRBV25-1	TRBJ2-3	NA	NA	TGTGCCAGCAGTGGTACCCATAGCACAGATACGCAGTATTTT	CASSGTHSTDTQYF
TRBV6-2/TRBV6-3	TRBJ2-1	TRBD2	NA	TGTGCCAGCAGCAGACTAGCGGGAACGGTCGACAATGAGCAGTTCTTC	CASSRLAGTVDNEQFF
TRBV28	TRBJ2-1	TRBD2	NA	TGTGCCAGCAGTCCCATGAGCCTAGCGGGAGTGGGAAATGAGCAGTTCTTC	CASSPMSLAGVGNEQFF
TRBV7-9	TRBJ2-5	NA	NA	TGTGCCAGCAGCTTACAGGCAGGGAGGGAGACCCAGTACTTC	CASSLQAGRETQYF
TRBV19	TRBJ2-6	NA	NA	TGTGCCAGTAGTCCCCTTTGGGGCGCGGGACTCTCTGGGGCCAACGTCCTGACTTTC	CASSPLWGAGLSGANVLTF
TRBV12-3/TRBV12-4	TRBJ2-7	NA	NA	TGTGCCAGCAGTTTCCCCACCTACGAGCAGTACTTC	CASSFPTYEQYF
TRBV19	TRBJ2-7	TRBD2	NA	TGTGCCAGTAGAAGGACTAGCGGGGCCGCCCAGCAGTACTTC	CASRRTSGAAQQYF
TRBV4-2	TRBJ2-2	NA	few	TGTGCCAGCAGCCAAGATTGGCAGATCACCGGGGAGCTGTTTTTT	CASSQDWQITGELFF
TRBV7-8	TRBJ2-6	TRBD2	NA	TGTGCCAGCAATACGGAGCGGGACTACCTTTCAGGATCTGGGGCCAACGTCCTGACTTTC	CASNTERDYLSGSGANVLTF
TRBV6-5	TRBJ1-1	NA	NA	TGTGCCAGCAGGACCTGGGACACTGAAGCTTTCTTT	CASRTWDTEAFF
TRBV6-5	TRBJ1-1	NA	NA	TGTGCCAGCAGTCCCTTAGAAGGGGTAAACACTGAAGCTTTCTTT	CASSPLEGVNTEAFF
TRBV2	TRBJ2-2	TRBD1	few	TGTGCCAGCAGGAGGGGACAGGGCTTTGTCGGGGAGCTGTTTTTT	CASRRGQGFVGELFF
TRBV6-5	TRBJ1-5	NA	once	TGTGCCAGCAGTTACGAGGTAGGGAATCAGCCCCAGCATTTT	CASSYEVGNQPQHF
TRBV27	TRBJ2-1	TRBD1	NA	TGTGCCAGCACCTCAGACAGGGGTAATGAGCAGTTCTTC	CASTSDRGNEQFF
TRBV4-2	TRBJ2-2	NA	NA	TGTGCCAGCAGCCAAGTCCGGCAGACAAACACCGGGGAGCTGTTTTTT	CASSQVRQTNTGELFF
TRBV2	TRBJ2-1	TRBD2	NA	TGTGCCAGTCCCGCGGGGGGGCCTAGGAATGAGCAGTTCTTC	CASPAGGPRNEQFF
TRBV19	TRBJ2-5	TRBD1	NA	TGTGCCAGTAGTTCCGACAGGGAAGAGACCCAGTACTTC	CASSSDREETQYF
TRBV2	TRBJ2-1	TRBD1	NA	TGTGCCAGCAGTGTCACAGGGGGACGTTTGGATGAGCAGTTCTTC	CASSVTGGRLDEQFF
TRBV2	TRBJ2-1	NA	NA	TGTGCCAGCAGTCGGGTGAATGAGCAGTTCTTC	CASSRVNEQFF
TRBV5-4	TRBJ2-3	NA	NA	TGTGCCAGCAGCGGGGAGCCAGATACGCAGTATTTT	CASSGEPDTQYF